A selection of T cell receptor beta chains follows, all from one sample in a study of cytomegalovirus exposure and HLA in healthy donors. The protocol was immunoSEQ multiplex PCR, while the TCRdb copy is restricted to in-frame clones and leaves out a portion. The data hold around 100,000 clones, with approximately 70% observed a single time. The sequencing input was PBMCs. These receptors came from a woman under 40 in good health and CMV-seronegative. Each CDR3 is given with its conserved first and last residue. The D gene is left open where the match is weak. Clone size, where shown, is once, few, many, or a class for clones that have expanded.

v_call	d_call	clone_size	j_call	cdr3_nt	cdr3_aa
TRBV19	NA	once	TRBJ2-2	TGTGCCAGTAGTATAACCGGTGGGGGGATCACCGGGGAGCTGTTTTTT	CASSITGGGITGELFF
TRBV7-9	NA	few	TRBJ2-5	TGTGCCAGCAGCTTAGGTACACCAGCAGCGGAGACCCAGTACTTC	CASSLGTPAAETQYF
TRBV10-1	NA	NA	TRBJ2-2	TGCGCCAGCAGCCAAACTAGTTTGGGGAACACCGGGGAGCTGTTTTTT	CASSQTSLGNTGELFF
TRBV7-2	TRBD1	few	TRBJ1-1	TGTGCCAGCAGCTCGGCCGGGACAGCGAACACTGAAGCTTTCTTT	CASSSAGTANTEAFF
TRBV5-1	NA	NA	TRBJ1-1	TGCGCCAGCAGCTTGGATGGGGGGGCCGCTGAAGCTTTCTTT	CASSLDGGAAEAFF
TRBV6-5	NA	few	TRBJ1-5	TGTGCCAGCATGCGGTTCGGAGATAGCAATCAGCCCCAGCATTTT	CASMRFGDSNQPQHF
TRBV14	NA	NA	TRBJ1-1	TGTGCCAGCAGCCAGAGCACTGAAGCTTTCTTT	CASSQSTEAFF
TRBV9	NA	once	TRBJ1-5	TGTGCCAGCAGCGTCGGGATCGGCAATCAGCCCCAGCATTTT	CASSVGIGNQPQHF
TRBV30	NA	NA	TRBJ1-1	TGTGCCTGGGGCAGGGATACGTCAGGAGCTTTCTTT	CAWGRDTSGAFF
TRBV9	TRBD1	few	TRBJ1-2	TGTGCCAGCAGCGTAGGGGGACAGGGGCGGGATGGCTACACCTTC	CASSVGGQGRDGYTF
TRBV6-4	NA	NA	TRBJ2-3	TGTGCCAGCAGTGAACAGGGCGCAGATACGCAGTATTTT	CASSEQGADTQYF
TRBV19	TRBD1	NA	TRBJ1-1	TGTGCCAGTAATCCCCACAGGGGGGTTTCTGAAGCTTTCTTT	CASNPHRGVSEAFF
TRBV7-9	NA	NA	TRBJ1-1	TGTGCCAGCAGCTTAGGGGGGACGGGGGACACTGAAGCTTTCTTT	CASSLGGTGDTEAFF
TRBV15	NA	NA	TRBJ1-1	TGTGCCACCAGCAGAGATCCGGCCAGCGTTGAAGCTTTCTTT	CATSRDPASVEAFF
TRBV4-3	NA	medium-sized	TRBJ1-1	TGCGCCAGCAGCCAGACGTGGAGGGGGGGATCAACCATGAACACTGAAGCTTTCTTT	CASSQTWRGGSTMNTEAFF
TRBV5-1	NA	NA	TRBJ1-2	TGCGCCAGCAGCTTGGCCAGCCCGGGGGACGGCTACACCTTC	CASSLASPGDGYTF
TRBV6-5	NA	NA	TRBJ1-2	TGTGCCAGCAGTTACGATGGGAGGGGGGGCTATGGCTACACCTTC	CASSYDGRGGYGYTF
TRBV6-1	TRBD1	few	TRBJ2-3	TGTGCCAGCAGGGAGACAGGGGCAGGAGATACGCAGTATTTT	CASRETGAGDTQYF
TRBV27	NA	NA	TRBJ1-4	TGTGCCAGCAGTTCCTCCGGGGCAACTAATGAAAAACTGTTTTTT	CASSSSGATNEKLFF
TRBV7-8	NA	NA	TRBJ1-4	TGTGCCAGCAGCTTATCGAAACTAATTAGCGAAAAACTGTTTTTT	CASSLSKLISEKLFF
TRBV10-3	TRBD1	NA	TRBJ1-2	TGTGCCATCAGTGAGTCCGGTTTCCAGGGGGTCAGGCCAAGAGGGGGCGATTCTAACTATGGCTACACCTTC	CAISESGFQGVRPRGGDSNYGYTF
TRBV27	NA	NA	TRBJ1-6	TGTGCCAGCAGTTTACGGCGGGGGATACCTAATTCACCCCTCCACTTT	CASSLRRGIPNSPLHF
TRBV6-1	TRBD1	NA	TRBJ1-2	TGTGCCAGCATCCCGACAGGGACATATGGCTACACCTTC	CASIPTGTYGYTF
TRBV2	NA	NA	TRBJ1-1	TGTGCCAGCAGTGGAGGACTTTCCACTGAAGCTTTCTTT	CASSGGLSTEAFF
TRBV27	NA	NA	TRBJ2-7	TGTGCCAGCACCCACCTGGGAGGGGGTAGTGAGCAGTACTTC	CASTHLGGGSEQYF
TRBV27	TRBD1	NA	TRBJ2-1	TGTGCCAGCAGTAGAGGGGAATCCCACAGGGGGCAGTTCTTC	CASSRGESHRGQFF
TRBV2	TRBD1	few	TRBJ2-7	TGTGCCTCCAGGGGGCTCCCCTCCTACGAGCAGTACTTC	CASRGLPSYEQYF
TRBV5-4	NA	NA	TRBJ1-2	TGTGCCAGCAGCTTTGACAGCCTATATGGCTACACCTTC	CASSFDSLYGYTF
TRBV5-5	TRBD1	NA	TRBJ1-4	TGTGCCAGCAGCTTCAGGGACAGGGGTAGTGAAAAACTGTTTTTT	CASSFRDRGSEKLFF
TRBV5-1	NA	few	TRBJ2-3	TGCGCCAGCAGCGCAGGATCCACAGATACGCAGTATTTT	CASSAGSTDTQYF
TRBV2	NA	NA	TRBJ1-5	TGTGCCAGCAGTGAAGTTCAGGGAGGTCAGCCCCAGCATTTT	CASSEVQGGQPQHF
TRBV7-9	NA	NA	TRBJ1-1	TGTGCCAGCAGCCCCCGGGGAGGGCAGGGAGATGAAGCTTTCTTT	CASSPRGGQGDEAFF
TRBV7-3	TRBD1	once	TRBJ2-1	TGTGCCAGCAGCCTACAGGGGGTTGTTAGGAATGAGCAGTTCTTC	CASSLQGVVRNEQFF
TRBV4-3	NA	NA	TRBJ1-2	TGCGCCAGCAGCCAAGATAACGCCCAGGGGCCCTATGGCTACACCTTC	CASSQDNAQGPYGYTF
TRBV2	NA	NA	TRBJ1-2	TGTGCCAGCAGTGAGAGCCTTAGCTATGGCTACACCTTC	CASSESLSYGYTF
TRBV5-6	NA	NA	TRBJ1-2	TGTGCCAGCAGCTTGGGAGCAGGGGATGACGGCTACACCTTC	CASSLGAGDDGYTF
TRBV27	NA	NA	TRBJ1-2	TGTGCCAGCAGTTTGAGGCAGAACTATGGCTACACCTTC	CASSLRQNYGYTF
TRBV28	NA	NA	TRBJ1-5	TGTGCCAGCAGCCCAGTCTTCAATCAGCCCCAGCATTTT	CASSPVFNQPQHF
TRBV10-3	NA	NA	TRBJ1-2	TGTGCCATCAGTGAGCTCCAGGGTGGTGGCTACACCTTC	CAISELQGGGYTF
TRBV7-2	TRBD1	NA	TRBJ1-2	TGTGCCAGCAGCTTGACAGGGGGTTACGGCTACACCTTC	CASSLTGGYGYTF
TRBV7-9	NA	few	TRBJ1-1	TGTGCCAGCAGCTTAGTACAGGTGAACACTGAAGCTTTCTTT	CASSLVQVNTEAFF
TRBV14	TRBD1	once	TRBJ2-7	TGTGCCAGCAGCCTCCGGGACAGGGGGCTGGTCGGACAGTACTTC	CASSLRDRGLVGQYF
TRBV7-8	NA	NA	TRBJ1-2	TGTGCCAGCAGCTTAAGCTTAAAAGGGGATGGCTACACCTTC	CASSLSLKGDGYTF
TRBV6-6	TRBD2	NA	TRBJ2-1	TGTGCCAGCTGGGGCTTTCGGCGGGGGGCCGTTCCGTTCTTC	CASWGFRRGAVPFF
TRBV6-6	TRBD1	NA	TRBJ1-4	TGTGCCAGCAGTTACCTATTGCAGGGGGCAAATGAAAAACTGTTTTTT	CASSYLLQGANEKLFF
TRBV29-1	NA	NA	TRBJ1-1	TGCAGCGTTGCCGGGGGTGTGTTGGACACTGAAGCTTTCTTT	CSVAGGVLDTEAFF
TRBV30	NA	once	TRBJ2-5	TGTGCCTGGGGGGGCCTTCAGGTGGCCCAGTACTTC	CAWGGLQVAQYF
TRBV5-1	NA	once	TRBJ1-1	TGCGCCAGCAGCTTGGAGCGGGGACCGATGAACACTGAAGCTTTCTTT	CASSLERGPMNTEAFF
TRBV6-5	TRBD2	few	TRBJ2-1	TGTGCCACCCACAGGAGGACTAGCGATGAGCAGTTCTTC	CATHRRTSDEQFF